Following are 2 T cell receptor gamma chains from one sample sequenced in a study of Vδ1+ human thymocytes. General study findings and limits: In the thymus, TRG and TRD repertoires looked highly polyclonal with Gaussian CDR3 lengths.

Their antigen targets remain unknown. The template was reverse-transcribed extracted RNA. Multiplex PCR used pooled V-gene forward primers and a constant-region reverse primer to amplify CDR3s. TCRdb reanalysed the multiplex PCR reads via CATT. The data show tens of thousands of gamma-chain clones, with roughly 13% seen just once and about 2% held by the top ten. The sample consisted of Vdelta1+ gamma-delta thymocytes from the thymus. As to subset: FACS-sorted CD3+ TCRalphabeta- TCRVdelta1+ TCRVdelta2- thymocytes. These receptor sequences come from a child less than two years old who had congenital heart surgery.

This clone was seen more than once but under ten times. The gene calls are TRGV2 and TRGJ1 or TRGJ2. The CDR3 extends over 13 amino acids. CDR1 is EGSNGY and CDR2 is YDSYNSKV in the germline V gene. V shed 0 bases, J shed 9 bases, and the junction held 8 bases outside the gene matches. This CDR3 reads CATWDGLRGKKLF. CDR3 bases: TGTGCCACCTGGGACGGGCTGCGTGGTAAGAAACTCTTT.

This clone has only a few counts. This chain connects TRGV4 to TRGJ1 or TRGJ2. The junction had 7 bases not matched to a gene; V was cut back by 0 bases and J by 5 bases. This CDR3 is built from 14 residues. Looked up from germline, CDR1 is EGSTGY and CDR2 is YDSYTSSV. For the CDR3, the DNA is TGTGCCACCTGGGATGGGCGGCCGGATTATAAGAAACTCTTT. Its protein product is CATWDGRPDYKKLF.